Detailed here is one T cell receptor beta chain. Tregs were sorted as CD4+CD25+CD127-/low cells. Semi-nested PCR with Nested Universal Primer A followed constant-region reverse priming of full-length variable regions. TCRdb re-called the 5' RACE reads through MiXCR, storing one row per CDR3 protein. The sample lists 55,000 or so distinct CDR3 sequences; around 21% were seen once. Sequenced: tumor-infiltrating Tregs sorted from the breast tumor. The origin of this receptor is a female donor with breast cancer.

CDR3 region: CASSQGLSGNTEAFF. CDR3 DNA sequence: TGTGCCAGCAGCCAAGGGTTATCAGGGAACACTGAAGCTTTCTTT. The J gene is TRBJ1-1, the V gene TRBV14; D is undetermined. The germline gives CDR1 SGHDN, CDR2 FVKESK. V lost 1 base and J 1 base, leaving 10 bases between the germline ends. The CDR3 has 15 amino acids.